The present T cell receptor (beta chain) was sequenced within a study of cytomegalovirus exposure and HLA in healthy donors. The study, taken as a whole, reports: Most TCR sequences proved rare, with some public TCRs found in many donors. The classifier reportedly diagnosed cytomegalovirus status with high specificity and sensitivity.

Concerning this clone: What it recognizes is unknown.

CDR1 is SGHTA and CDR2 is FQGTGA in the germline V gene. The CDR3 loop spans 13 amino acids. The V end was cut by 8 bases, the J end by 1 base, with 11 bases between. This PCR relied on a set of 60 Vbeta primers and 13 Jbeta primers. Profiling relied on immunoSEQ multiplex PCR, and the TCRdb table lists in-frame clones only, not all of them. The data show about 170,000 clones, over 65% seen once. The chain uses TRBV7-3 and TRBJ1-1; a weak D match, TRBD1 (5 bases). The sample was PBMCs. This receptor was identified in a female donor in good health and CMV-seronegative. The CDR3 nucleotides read TGTGCCAGCTCGGGGGGAACGAACACTGAAGCTTTCTTT. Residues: CASSGGTNTEAFF.